The sequence of this TCR beta chain was determined in a study of T cells in Graves' hyperthyroidism and ophthalmopathy. Study outcomes and limitations: Most thyroid-expanded clonotypes above 0.001 were also found in blood. Classification by a 13 V-J model distinguished ophthalmopathy from stable hyperthyroidism.

Amplified TCR beta CDR3 regions derived from RNA transcripts. Primed by the HTBI set, a first-round RT-PCR was run on the TCR CDR3. TCRdb independently ran MiXCR on the multiplex PCR reads; one entry per CDR3 protein. The sample gives over 650,000 distinct CDR3 sequences, less than 45% of which show up once; less than 9.5% is in the top ten. Each diagnosis drew on symptoms, thyroxine, TRAb, thyroid ultrasound and orbital computed tomography findings. This clonotype has a count of ten or more. Antigen: not known. Germline CDR1 reads SQVTM; CDR2 reads ANQGSEA. Trimming left V 4 bases short and J 2 bases short, with 11 bases between. The CDR3 loop spans 13 amino acids.

The specimen sequenced was peripheral blood or thyroid tissue (not recorded which). This TCR was recovered from an adult man with Graves' disease, either hyperthyroidism or ophthalmopathy (not recorded which). V usage is TRBV29-1 and J usage is TRBJ1-1; the D is unclear. DNA for the CDR3: TGCAGCGTTGCGGCCCACAGCAACACTGAAGCTTTCTTT. As protein: CSVAAHSNTEAFF.